The 29 T cell receptor beta chains given below trace back to one sample, sequenced in a study of CD8+ T cells in alopecia areata. RNA was extracted and reverse transcribed into cDNA as the sequencing template. The protocol was immunoSEQ multiplex PCR, while the TCRdb copy is restricted to in-frame clones and leaves out a portion. The sample contains under 300,000 clones, less than 80% of which appear only once. Sequencing was performed on CD4+ T cells sorted from blood, taken at week 0. The receptors here all came from a human donor with alopecia areata.

The chain joins TRBV7-2 to TRBJ2-5; D possibly corresponds to TRBD1 (6 bases). The CDR3 length is 12 residues. With 8 bases removed from V and 1 base from J, the gap between germline ends came to 8 bases. Looked up from germline, CDR1 is SGHTA and CDR2 is FQGNSA. The CDR3 nucleotides read TGTGCCAGCGGGACAAGCCAAGAGACCCAGTACTTC. Amino acid sequence: CASGTSQETQYF.

In nucleotides, the CDR3 is TGTGCCAGCAGTCTACCTTCTGGGGCCAACGTCCTGACTTTC. It yields the protein CASSLPSGANVLTF. The chain is built from TRBV6-5 and TRBJ2-6; no firm D call. Germline-derived CDR1 and CDR2 are MNHEY and SVGAGI. This CDR3 comprises 14 residues. The germline V and J ends were trimmed by 5 bases and 1 base, with 6 bases remaining between them.

V and J are TRBV29-1 and TRBJ1-2, with 9 bases lining up with TRBD1. Germline lookup yields CDR1 SQVTM and CDR2 ANQGSEA. The CDR3 consists of 13 residues. Germline trimming cut 4 bases from V and 4 bases from J; bases unmatched to any gene: 4. CDR3 bases: TGCAGCGTTGGGACAGGGGTTAGCTATGGCTACACCTTC. Amino acids: CSVGTGVSYGYTF. Full variable domain (rest looked up from reference TRBV29-1 and TRBJ1-2): SAVISQKPSRDICQRGTSLTIQCQVDSQVTMMFWYRQQPGQSLTLIATANQGSEATYESGFVIDKFPISRPNLTFSTLTVSNMSPEDSSIYLCSVGTGVSYGYTFGSGTRLTVV.

V and J are TRBV7-2 and TRBJ2-5; D gene uncertain. V gave up 3 bases and J gave up 5 bases, with 13 bases separating them. The germline V gene has CDR1 SGHTA and CDR2 FQGNSA. The CDR3 loop spans 14 amino acids. The CDR3 loop is CASSLVGSKETQYF. CDR3 nucleotides: TGTGCCAGCAGCTTGGTAGGGTCGAAGGAGACCCAGTACTTC.

A word on this clone: Mismatch with germline at one junction end may stem from a read error. The V call is TRBV30, the J call TRBJ2-5; D ambiguous. This CDR3 is 12 amino acids long. CDR1 and CDR2 (germline): GTSNPN, SVGIG (reference sequence). CDR3 sequence (DNA): TGTGCCTGGAGTGTAATCCAAGCGACCCAGTACTTC. Translated, it gives CAWSVIQATQYF.

Concerning this clone: One end of the junction varies from germline; a read error may be responsible. The chain uses TRBV29-1 and TRBJ1-1; D unclear. The CDR3 loop spans 12 amino acids. Looked up from germline, CDR1 is SQVTM and CDR2 is ANQGSEA. Here the CDR3 DNA reads TGCAGCCTCGGCCTGGCTAACAGTGAAGCTTTCTTT. Its translation: CSLGLANSEAFF.

V and J are TRBV30 and TRBJ1-1; D is possibly TRBD1 (6 bases). The CDR3 is made up of 15 amino acids. V was shortened by 2 bases and J by 0 bases, with 13 bases between the two germline ends. Germline V gene data show CDR1 as GTSNPN and CDR2 as SVGIG (reference sequence). The CDR3 DNA is TGTGCCTGGAGTACTGTAGGACAGATGAACACTGAAGCTTTCTTT. It translates to CAWSTVGQMNTEAFF.

The chain carries TRBV10-3 and TRBJ1-4; no clear D. Trimming removed 3 bases at V and 4 bases at J, with 9 bases between. This CDR3 contains 14 residues. Per germline, CDR1 ENHRY and CDR2 SYGVKD. As DNA, the CDR3 is TGTGCCATCAGTGATGGCGGGCGTAATGAAAAACTGTTTTTT. Encoded protein: CAISDGGRNEKLFF.

This clone occurred a few times. The genes are TRBV11-2 and TRBJ1-2, with no clear D. Trimming shortened V by 2 bases and J by 5 bases, and 12 bases separated the two germline ends. The CDR3 runs to 14 residues. Germline CDR1 reads SGHAT; CDR2 reads FQNNGV. This chain's CDR3 is CASSLSNFGYGYTF. CDR3 in DNA: TGTGCCAGCAGCTTAAGTAACTTCGGATATGGCTACACCTTC.

This sequence joins TRBV5-1 and TRBJ2-7; tentatively, D is TRBD1 (5 bases). Germline-derived CDR1 and CDR2 are SGHRS and YFSETQ. V was cut by 4 bases and J by 5 bases, with 16 bases left in between. The CDR3 has 14 amino acids. This CDR3 reads CASSTAGILDEQYF. The CDR3 DNA follows: TGCGCCAGCAGCACCGCAGGGATTCTGGACGAGCAGTACTTC. Looking up the rest from reference TRBV5-1 and TRBJ2-7 gives the full variable domain: KAGVTQTPRYLIKTRGQQVTLSCSPISGHRSVSWYQQTPGQGLQFLFEYFSETQRNKGNFPGRFSGRQFSNSRSEMNVSTLELGDSALYLCASSTAGILDEQYFGPGTRLTVT.

This clone was observed a handful of times. This CDR3 reads CASSIGQYNEQFF. In DNA, the CDR3 is TGTGCCAGCAGCATAGGACAGTACAATGAGCAGTTCTTC. V and J are TRBV5-6 and TRBJ2-1; TRBD1 is a possible D gene (6 bases). CDR3 length: 13 amino acids. V was pared by 4 bases and J by 4 bases, with 9 bases between. Germline CDR1 reads SGHDT; CDR2 reads YYEEEE. Complete variable domain (other parts from reference TRBV5-6 and TRBJ2-1): DAGVTQSPTHLIKTRGQQVTLRCSPKSGHDTVSWYQQALGQGPQFIFQYYEEEERQRGNFPDRFSGHQFPNYSSELNVNALLLGDSALYLCASSIGQYNEQFFGPGTRLTVL.

The genes are TRBV5-6 and TRBJ2-2, with D uncertain. The germline V and J ends were trimmed by 4 bases and 4 bases, with 14 bases remaining between them. Germline V gives CDR1 SGHDT, CDR2 YYEEEE. This CDR3 contains 15 residues. The CDR3 bases are TGTGCCAGCAGCCCTATGGGGTCCGGCACCGGGGAGCTGTTTTTT. Translated: CASSPMGSGTGELFF.

The chain uses TRBV5-1 and TRBJ2-5; the D call may be TRBD1 or TRBD2 (5 bases each). Germline CDR1 reads SGHRS; CDR2 reads YFSETQ. The CDR3 consists of 13 residues. V lost 4 bases, J lost 4 bases, and 11 bases lay in between. CDR3 in amino acids: CASSAGSGETQYF. CDR3 coding DNA: TGCGCCAGCAGCGCAGGGAGTGGAGAGACCCAGTACTTC.

The genes are TRBV5-1 and TRBJ2-7; TRBD1 matches 8 bases. Germline loops: CDR1 SGHRS, CDR2 YFSETQ. CDR3 length: 15 amino acids. The J segment lost 3 bases and the V segment lost 0 bases, leaving 5 bases of the junction unmatched. The CDR3 region has the DNA TGCGCCAGCAGCTTGGCGGCAGGGGGCTTCTACGAGCAGTACTTC. Translation: CASSLAAGGFYEQYF.

J is TRBJ2-3 and V is TRBV7-3; D remains ambiguous. The CDR3 is 14 amino acids. Trimming cost V 4 bases and J 5 bases, with 13 bases left between them. The germline CDR1 and CDR2 sequences are SGHTA and FQGTGA. CDR3 in amino acids: CASSSPEVGDTQYF. The DNA for the CDR3 is TGTGCCAGCAGCTCACCCGAGGTTGGAGATACGCAGTATTTT. The complete variable domain, with remaining parts taken from reference TRBV7-3 and TRBJ2-3, reads GAGVSQTPSNKVTEKGKYVELRCDPISGHTALYWYRQSLGQGPEFLIYFQGTGAADDSGLPNDRFFAVRPEGSVSTLKIQRTERGDSAVYLCASSSPEVGDTQYFGPGTRLTVL.

The rearrangement links TRBV30 to TRBJ1-2; no clear D. The CDR3 length is 15 residues. Germline CDR1 reads GTSNPN; CDR2 reads SVGIG (reference sequence). V dropped 1 base and J dropped 4 bases, with 16 bases sitting between them. This chain's CDR3 is CAWSGTLAGAYGYTF. CDR3 nucleotide sequence: TGTGCCTGGAGTGGCACTTTGGCGGGAGCCTATGGCTACACCTTC.

The chain uses TRBV4-2 and TRBJ2-1; 12 positions match TRBD2. The ends lost 2 bases at V and 7 bases at J; junction bases unmatched: 6. Germline V gives CDR1 LGHNA, CDR2 YNFKEQ. The CDR3 runs 16 residues. The CDR3: CASSQPSGGARNEQFF. CDR3 nucleotides: TGTGCCAGCAGCCAACCTAGCGGGGGGGCACGAAATGAGCAGTTCTTC.

This clone has a count of ten or more. The chain combines TRBV4-1 with TRBJ1-5, with 8 bases fitting TRBD1. J was trimmed by 5 bases and V by 4 bases; bases with no gene match: 7. This CDR3 has 15 residues. Germline lookup yields CDR1 MGHRA and CDR2 YSYEKL. CDR3 region: CASSPGTGGDQPQHF. The CDR3 DNA reads as TGCGCCAGCAGCCCAGGGACAGGTGGGGATCAGCCCCAGCATTTT.

The chain carries TRBV2 and TRBJ2-7; 7 bases are a match to TRBD1. J gave up 3 bases and V 6 bases, and 11 bases lay outside the gene matches. The CDR3 sequence is 15 residues long. The germline V gene encodes CDR1 SNHLY and CDR2 FYNNEI. The DNA of the CDR3 is TGTGCCAGCAGGGACGACAGGGACAAAGTCTACGAGCAGTACTTC. It encodes CASRDDRDKVYEQYF. The whole variable domain, filled in from reference TRBV2 and TRBJ2-7, reads EPEVTQTPSHQVTQMGQEVILRCVPISNHLYFYWYRQILGQKVEFLVSFYNNEISEKSEIFDDQFSVERPDGSNFTLKIRSTKLEDSAMYFCASRDDRDKVYEQYFGPGTRLTVT.

The chain employs TRBV29-1 and TRBJ2-2; no definite D call. The CDR3 runs 14 residues. V dropped 8 bases and J dropped 0 bases, with 13 bases sitting between them. CDR1 is SQVTM and CDR2 is ANQGSEA in the germline V gene. The CDR3 region has the DNA TGCAGCTCCCGGGTGAGCGCGAACACCGGGGAGCTGTTTTTT. Amino acid sequence: CSSRVSANTGELFF.

This clone was observed a single time. Compared with germline, one end of the junction differs, possibly owing to a read error. The chain carries TRBV30 and TRBJ2-7; D unclear. The CDR3 loop spans 11 amino acids. Germline V gives CDR1 GTSNPN, CDR2 SVGIG (reference sequence). For the CDR3, the DNA is TGTGCCTGGAGTGGCCCCTACCAGCAGTACTTC. Protein product: CAWSGPYQQYF.

The chain couples TRBV10-3 to TRBJ2-5; 8 bases align to TRBD2. This CDR3 has 14 residues. Germline values: CDR1 ENHRY, CDR2 SYGVKD. V lost 4 bases to trimming and J lost 1 base; unmatched junction nucleotides: 2. Here the CDR3 DNA reads TGTGCCATCAGTGTCGGGGGGGCCCAAGAGACCCAGTACTTC. Translated: CAISVGGAQETQYF.

This chain uses TRBV25-1 with TRBJ2-5; 8 bases fit TRBD2. V dropped 2 bases and J dropped 5; count of bases not matched to a gene: 4. CDR1 and CDR2 from the germline V gene are MGHDK and SYGVNS. CDR3 size: 14 residues. CDR3 loop: CASSEAGGSETQYF. The CDR3 bases are TGTGCCAGCAGTGAAGCGGGGGGTTCGGAGACCCAGTACTTC.

The chain carries TRBV14 and TRBJ2-5; D not certain. V was cut by 0 bases and J by 5 bases, with 7 bases left in between. In germline, CDR1 is SGHDN, CDR2 FVKESK. CDR3 length equals 13 residues. Here the CDR3 DNA reads TGTGCCAGCAGCCAAGATAGGCAGGAGACCCAGTACTTC. This gives the protein CASSQDRQETQYF.

The V and J genes are TRBV7-9 and TRBJ2-7; D unclear. The germline V gene has CDR1 SEHNR and CDR2 FQNEAQ (reference sequence). The CDR3 runs to 14 residues. Trimming removed 6 bases at V and 2 bases at J, with 14 bases between. CDR3 loop: CASSPSTRPYEQYF. The CDR3 nucleotides read TGTGCCAGCAGTCCCAGTACCCGTCCCTACGAGCAGTACTTC.

This chain uses TRBV4-3 with TRBJ2-7; D is possibly TRBD1 (5 bases). Germline lookup yields CDR1 LGHNA and CDR2 YSLEER. The V end was cut by 0 bases, the J end by 4 bases, with 13 bases between. The CDR3 is 15 residues long. The CDR3 sequence: CASSQDLQARYEQYF. The CDR3 DNA follows: TGCGCCAGCAGCCAAGATCTACAGGCGAGGTACGAGCAGTACTTC.

V gene TRBV29-1 combines with J gene TRBJ2-3, with TRBD2 identical over 11 bases. Germline lookup yields CDR1 SQVTM and CDR2 ANQGSEA. This CDR3 is 15 amino acids long. Trimming cost V 4 bases and J 3 bases; bases outside gene matches: 6. In nucleotides, the CDR3 is TGCAGCGTTGTCGGTAGACTAGCGGGAACAGATACGCAGTATTTT. It translates to CSVVGRLAGTDTQYF.

The chain links TRBV29-1 to TRBJ2-7, with D tentatively TRBD2 (6 bases). Germline lookup yields CDR1 SQVTM and CDR2 ANQGSEA. This CDR3 is built from 13 residues. V was pared by 4 bases and J by 1 base, with 11 bases between. CDR3: CSVAGVGSYEQYF. Here the CDR3 DNA reads TGCAGCGTTGCGGGGGTAGGGTCCTACGAGCAGTACTTC.

This clone showed up just a few times. The chain is built from TRBV6-1 and TRBJ2-3; D uncertain. The CDR3 consists of 14 residues. The germline gives CDR1 MNHNS, CDR2 SASEGT. V dropped 4 bases and J dropped 2 bases, with 10 bases sitting between them. CDR3 DNA: TGTGCCAGCAGTGTAGGTCATCTCACAGATACGCAGTATTTT. Its translation is CASSVGHLTDTQYF.